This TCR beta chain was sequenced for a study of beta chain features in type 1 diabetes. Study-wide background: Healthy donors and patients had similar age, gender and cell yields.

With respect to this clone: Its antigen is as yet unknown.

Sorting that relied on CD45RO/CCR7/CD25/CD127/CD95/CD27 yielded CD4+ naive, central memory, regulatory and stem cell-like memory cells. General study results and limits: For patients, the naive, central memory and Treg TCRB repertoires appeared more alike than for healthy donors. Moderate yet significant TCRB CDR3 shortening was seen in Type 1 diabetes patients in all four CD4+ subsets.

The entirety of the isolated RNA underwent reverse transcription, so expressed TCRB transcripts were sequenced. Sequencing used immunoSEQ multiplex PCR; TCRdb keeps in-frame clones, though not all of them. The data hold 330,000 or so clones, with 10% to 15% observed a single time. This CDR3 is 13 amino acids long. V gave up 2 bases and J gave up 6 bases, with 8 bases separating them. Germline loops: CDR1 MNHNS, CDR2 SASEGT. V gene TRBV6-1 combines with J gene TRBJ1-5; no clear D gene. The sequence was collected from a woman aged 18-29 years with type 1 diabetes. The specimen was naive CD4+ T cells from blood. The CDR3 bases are TGTGCCAGCAGTGAATTGGAGGCTCAGCCCCAGCATTTT. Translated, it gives CASSELEAQPQHF.